The 8 T cell receptor beta chains given below trace back to one sample, sequenced in a study of early T cells in non-severe SARS-CoV-2 infection. TCRdb recomputed calls from the 5' RACE reads with MiXCR, one row per CDR3 protein. The sample has around 62,000 distinct CDR3 sequences; 9.5% to 15% are singletons. The source material was whole blood. The receptors were gathered from an adult who was a healthcare worker with PCR-confirmed SARS-CoV-2 infection or an uninfected control (not recorded which).

The genes are TRBV28 and TRBJ2-1; 11 nucleotides align to TRBD2. Trimming removed 6 bases from V and 2 bases from J; junction bases left unmatched: 0. This CDR3 contains 14 residues. CDR1 MDHEN and CDR2 SYDVKM come from the germline V gene. The CDR3 sequence: CASRLAGAYNEQFF. The CDR3 region has the DNA TGTGCCAGCAGACTAGCGGGAGCCTACAATGAGCAGTTCTTC. Full variable domain (missing parts from reference TRBV28 and TRBJ2-1): DVKVTQSSRYLVKRTGEKVFLECVQDMDHENMFWYRQDPGLGLRLIYFSYDVKMKEKGDIPEGYSVSREKKERFSLILESASTNQTSMYLCASRLAGAYNEQFFGPGTRLTVL.

The CDR3 loop reads CASRTMGPEETQYF. For the CDR3, the DNA is TGCGCCAGCAGAACTATGGGCCCCGAAGAGACCCAGTACTTC. The V gene is TRBV5-1, the J gene TRBJ2-5; D ambiguous. V was pared by 5 bases and J by 3 bases, with 14 bases between. The length of the CDR3 is 14 residues. Germline V gives CDR1 SGHRS, CDR2 YFSETQ.

This clonotype was seen ten or more times. V is TRBV20-1 and J is TRBJ2-1; TRBD1 matches at 9 bases. This CDR3 has 17 amino acids. Germline CDR1 is DFQATT and CDR2 is SNEGSKA (reference sequence). V trimming: 0 bases; J trimming: 5 bases; junction bases outside the gene matches: 11. CDR3 region: CSARDLFDRGRDNEQFF. CDR3 DNA sequence: TGCAGTGCTAGAGATCTGTTTGACAGGGGGAGGGACAATGAGCAGTTCTTC.

The CDR3 reads CASSPGTEYNEQFF. In DNA, the CDR3 is TGTGCCAGCAGCCCCGGGACAGAATACAATGAGCAGTTCTTC. The chain links TRBV7-9 to TRBJ2-1; 7 positions agree with TRBD1. CDR1 and CDR2 (germline): SEHNR, FQNEAQ (reference sequence). V dropped 5 bases and J dropped 4; count of bases not matched to a gene: 5. The CDR3 sequence is 14 residues long.

This clonotype was found many times. The CDR3 loop is CASTATSGMIETQYF. CDR3 nucleotide sequence: TGTGCCAGCACCGCCACTAGCGGGATGATAGAGACCCAGTACTTC. The chain carries TRBV9 and TRBJ2-5, with 10 positions matching TRBD2. The CDR3 runs to 15 residues. Germline CDR1 is SGDLS and CDR2 is YYNGEE. J gave up 4 bases and V 6 bases, and 9 bases lay outside the gene matches.

The chain uses TRBV28 and TRBJ2-7; either TRBD1 or TRBD2 may supply D (5 bases each). The CDR3 runs 14 residues. The V gene lost 3 bases and the J gene lost 4 bases, with 13 bases spanning the gap. Germline V lookup: CDR1 MDHEN, CDR2 SYDVKM. The CDR3 DNA is TGTGCCAGCAGTTTTTCGGGGCGTTGGTACGAGCAGTACTTC. Amino acid sequence: CASSFSGRWYEQYF.

This clonotype was observed many times. V gene TRBV7-8 combines with J gene TRBJ2-3; TRBD2 might be the D (6 bases). Trimming removed 4 bases at V and 1 base at J, with 15 bases between. This CDR3 region has 16 residues. CDR1 and CDR2 from the germline V gene are SGHVS and FQNEAQ. The CDR3 loop is CASSWGTGPGTDTQYF. The DNA for the CDR3 is TGTGCCAGCAGCTGGGGGACTGGTCCGGGCACAGATACGCAGTATTTT.

The rearrangement joins TRBV6-1 to TRBJ2-1; 9 bases match TRBD2. Germline lookup yields CDR1 MNHNS and CDR2 SASEGT. V shed 7 bases and J 7 bases; nucleotides not matched to a gene: 8. The CDR3 sequence is 14 residues long. CDR3 residues: CASKLAGVQNEQFF. The CDR3 region has the DNA TGTGCCAGCAAGTTAGCGGGAGTGCAGAATGAGCAGTTCTTC.